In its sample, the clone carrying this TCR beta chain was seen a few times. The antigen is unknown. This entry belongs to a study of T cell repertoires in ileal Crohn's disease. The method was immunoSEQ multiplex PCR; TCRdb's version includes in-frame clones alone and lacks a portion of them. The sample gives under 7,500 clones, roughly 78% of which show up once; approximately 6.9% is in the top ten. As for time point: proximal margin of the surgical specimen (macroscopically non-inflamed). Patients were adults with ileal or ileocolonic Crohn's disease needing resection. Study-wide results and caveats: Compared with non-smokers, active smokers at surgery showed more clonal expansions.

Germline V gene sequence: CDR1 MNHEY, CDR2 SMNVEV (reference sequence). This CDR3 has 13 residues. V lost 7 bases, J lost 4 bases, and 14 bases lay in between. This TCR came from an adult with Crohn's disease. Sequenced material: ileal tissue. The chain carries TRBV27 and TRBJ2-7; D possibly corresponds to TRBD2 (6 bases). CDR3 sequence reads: CASKGGDRYEQYF. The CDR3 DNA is TGTGCCAGCAAGGGCGGGGATCGGTACGAGCAGTACTTC.